This is a list of T cell receptor beta chains from one sample in a study of T cells in Graves' hyperthyroidism and ophthalmopathy. TCRdb re-called the multiplex PCR reads through MiXCR, storing one row per CDR3 protein. The sample gives over 250,000 distinct CDR3 sequences, less than 30% of which show up once; about 30% is in the top ten. The material sequenced was blood. The receptors derive from a man in his forties or fifties with Graves' hyperthyroidism that later progressed to Graves' ophthalmopathy. The CDR3 runs from the conserved cysteine through the conserved F or W. The D gene is left open where the match is weak. Clone sizes are given selectively: once, few, many, or a class where the clone is expanded.

v_gene	len	abundance	j_gene	d_gene	CDR3nt	CDR3aa
TRBV27	17	many	TRBJ2-7	TRBD1	TGTGCCAGCAGTTTATCATTGGGACAGGGGGCGTCCCACGAGCAGTACTTC	CASSLSLGQGASHEQYF
TRBV6-2/TRBV6-3	15	many	TRBJ1-1	NA	TGTGCCAGCAGTCAAAAGTGGGGGGCTCGGGCTGAAGCTTTCTTT	CASSQKWGARAEAFF
TRBV4-1	16	many	TRBJ2-7	NA	TGCGCCAGCAGCCAAGGCGTTGTGCGGGGTCCCTACGAGCAGTACTTC	CASSQGVVRGPYEQYF
TRBV12-3/TRBV12-4	14	many	TRBJ1-1	NA	TGTGCCAGCAGTTTACAGGGAATGAACACTGAAGCTTTCTTT	CASSLQGMNTEAFF
TRBV12-3/TRBV12-4	13	NA	TRBJ2-7	TRBD2	TGTGCCAGCAGCTCTAGCGGGATAGTCGAGCAGTACTTC	CASSSSGIVEQYF
TRBV10-3	14	many	TRBJ2-7	NA	TGTGCCATCAGTGAGACGCAGGGTTATAACGAGCAGTACTTC	CAISETQGYNEQYF
TRBV6-5	16	many	TRBJ1-3	NA	TGTGCCAGCAGTTACTCGAGCAGGGGTGAAGGAAACACCATATATTTT	CASSYSSRGEGNTIYF
TRBV2	16	few	TRBJ2-3	TRBD1	TGTGCCAGCAGTGAAGCCCCGGGACAGGTCCGTGGTACGCAGTATTTT	CASSEAPGQVRGTQYF
TRBV12-5	15	NA	TRBJ2-7	NA	TGTGCTAGTGGTTCCGACAGGTCCTATTCTTACGAGCAGTACTTC	CASGSDRSYSYEQYF
TRBV6-4	15	NA	TRBJ1-2	NA	TGTGCCGCCGGACTCGACAGGCCTGGTGGAGATGGCTACACCTTC	CAAGLDRPGGDGYTF
TRBV27	14	NA	TRBJ2-7	NA	TGTGCCAGCAGACGTAGACTACCCACCTACGAGCAGTACTTC	CASRRRLPTYEQYF
TRBV24-1	15	many	TRBJ1-5	NA	TGTGCCACCAGTGACCGAAAGGGAGGCAATCAGCCCCAGCATTTT	CATSDRKGGNQPQHF
TRBV4-2	17	many	TRBJ2-2	NA	TGTGCCAGCAGCCCTTTCTCCCCGGGACTTAACACCGGGGAGCTGTTTTTT	CASSPFSPGLNTGELFF
TRBV14	14	many	TRBJ2-5	NA	TGTGCCAGCAGCACTGGGGTGGAACAAGAGACCCAGTACTTC	CASSTGVEQETQYF
TRBV9	16	many	TRBJ1-1	TRBD1	TGTGCCAGCAGCGTACCCCCGGGACAGGGGTCCCCTGAAGCTTTCTTT	CASSVPPGQGSPEAFF
TRBV6-2/TRBV6-3	13	NA	TRBJ1-1	NA	TGTGCCAGCAGTTACCTAAGACAGCAACGGGCTTTCTTT	CASSYLRQQRAFF
TRBV5-1	15	many	TRBJ2-3	NA	TGCGCCAGCAGCTTTGAGGGGGGACGCACAGATACGCAGTATTTT	CASSFEGGRTDTQYF